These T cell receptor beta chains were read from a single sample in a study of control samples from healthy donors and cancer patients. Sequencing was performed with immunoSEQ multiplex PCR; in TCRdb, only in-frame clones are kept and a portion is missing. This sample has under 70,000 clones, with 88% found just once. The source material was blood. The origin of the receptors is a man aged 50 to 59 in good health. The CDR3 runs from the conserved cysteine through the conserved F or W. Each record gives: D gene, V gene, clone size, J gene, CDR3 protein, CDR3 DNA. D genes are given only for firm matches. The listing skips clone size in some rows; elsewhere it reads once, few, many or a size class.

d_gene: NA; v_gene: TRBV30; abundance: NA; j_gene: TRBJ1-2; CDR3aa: CAWSVYYGYTF; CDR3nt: TGTGCCTGGAGTGTATACTATGGCTACACCTTC
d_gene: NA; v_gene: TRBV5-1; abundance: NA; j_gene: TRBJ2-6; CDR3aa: CAAREWGTGANVLTF; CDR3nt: TGCGCCGCCCGAGAATGGGGAACCGGGGCCAACGTCCTGACTTTC
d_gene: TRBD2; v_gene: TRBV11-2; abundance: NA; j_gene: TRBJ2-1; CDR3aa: CASSLGRLAAYNEQFF; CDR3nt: TGTGCCAGCAGCTTAGGGAGACTAGCGGCTTACAATGAGCAGTTCTTC
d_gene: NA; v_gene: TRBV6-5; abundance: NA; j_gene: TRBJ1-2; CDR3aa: CASRTGDYGYTF; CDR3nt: TGTGCCAGCAGGACAGGTGACTATGGCTACACCTTC
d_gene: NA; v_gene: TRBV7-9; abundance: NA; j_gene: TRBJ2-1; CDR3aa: CASSPRTGDFYNEQFF; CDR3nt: TGTGCCAGCAGTCCCCGTACGGGGGATTTTTACAATGAGCAGTTCTTC
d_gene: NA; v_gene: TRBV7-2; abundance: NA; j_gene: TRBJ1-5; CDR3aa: CASSFRTEGQPQHF; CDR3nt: TGTGCCAGCAGCTTTCGGACAGAAGGACAGCCCCAGCATTTT
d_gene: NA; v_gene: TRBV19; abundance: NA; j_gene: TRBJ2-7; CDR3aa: CASSSGLSYEQYF; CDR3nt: TGTGCCAGTAGTAGCGGCCTCTCCTACGAGCAGTACTTC
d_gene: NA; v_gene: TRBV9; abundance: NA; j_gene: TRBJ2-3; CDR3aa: CASSAHGEDTQYF; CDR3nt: TGTGCCAGCAGCGCCCATGGGGAAGATACGCAGTATTTT
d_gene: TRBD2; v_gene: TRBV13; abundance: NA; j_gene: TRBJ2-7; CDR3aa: CASSLTSVAPLEQYF; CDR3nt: TGTGCCAGCAGCCTTACTAGCGTGGCGCCTTTGGAGCAGTACTTC
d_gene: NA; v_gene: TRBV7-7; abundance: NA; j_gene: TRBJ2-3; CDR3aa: CASSRLTAFTDTQYF; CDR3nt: TGTGCTAGCAGCAGACTGACAGCCTTCACAGATACGCAGTATTTT
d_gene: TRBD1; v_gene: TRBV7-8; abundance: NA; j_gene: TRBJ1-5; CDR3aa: CASSPGGTGRQPQHF; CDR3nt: TGTGCCAGCAGCCCCGGGGGGACAGGGAGGCAGCCCCAGCATTTT
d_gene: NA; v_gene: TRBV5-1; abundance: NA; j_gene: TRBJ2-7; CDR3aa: CASSPSAGLRSYEQYF; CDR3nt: TGCGCCAGCAGCCCCAGTGCGGGACTGAGGTCTTACGAGCAGTACTTC
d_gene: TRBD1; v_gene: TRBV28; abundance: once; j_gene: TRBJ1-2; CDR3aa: CASTTGGSYGYTF; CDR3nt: TGTGCCAGCACCACAGGGGGAAGCTATGGCTACACCTTC
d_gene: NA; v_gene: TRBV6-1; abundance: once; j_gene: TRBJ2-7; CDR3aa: CASSEYTGSSYEQYF; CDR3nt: TGTGCCAGCAGTGAATATACAGGGAGCTCCTACGAGCAGTACTTC
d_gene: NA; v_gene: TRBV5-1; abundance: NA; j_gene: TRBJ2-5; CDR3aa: CASSAGQPQETQYF; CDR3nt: TGCGCCAGCAGCGCGGGACAGCCACAAGAGACCCAGTACTTC
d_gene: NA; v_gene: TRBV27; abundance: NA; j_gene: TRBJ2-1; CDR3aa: CASSLVGLSTYNEQFF; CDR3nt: TGTGCCAGCAGTTTAGTGGGGTTGTCTACTTACAATGAGCAGTTCTTC
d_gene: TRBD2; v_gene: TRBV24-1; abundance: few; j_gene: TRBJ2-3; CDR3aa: CATSATSGRAGLSTDTQYF; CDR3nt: TGTGCCACCAGTGCAACTAGCGGGAGGGCAGGCCTAAGCACAGATACGCAGTATTTT
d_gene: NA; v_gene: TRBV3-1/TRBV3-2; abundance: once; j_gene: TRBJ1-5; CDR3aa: CASGEGNQPQHF; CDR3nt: TGTGCCAGCGGTGAGGGGAATCAGCCCCAGCATTTT
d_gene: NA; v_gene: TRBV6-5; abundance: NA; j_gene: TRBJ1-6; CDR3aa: CAVTTDYNSPLHF; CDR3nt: TGTGCCGTCACGACAGACTATAATTCACCCCTCCACTTT
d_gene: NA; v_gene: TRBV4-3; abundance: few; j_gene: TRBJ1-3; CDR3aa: CASSQTGSGNTIYF; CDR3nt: TGCGCCAGCAGCCAGACGGGCTCTGGAAACACCATATATTTT
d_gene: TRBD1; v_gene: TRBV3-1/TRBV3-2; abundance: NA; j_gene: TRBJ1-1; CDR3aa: CASSQGLTGGTEAFF; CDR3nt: TGTGCCAGCAGCCAAGGATTAACAGGGGGCACTGAAGCTTTCTTT
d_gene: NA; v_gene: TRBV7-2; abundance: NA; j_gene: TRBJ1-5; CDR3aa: CASSLVGYSNQPQHF; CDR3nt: TGTGCCAGCAGCTTAGTTGGGTATAGCAATCAGCCCCAGCATTTT
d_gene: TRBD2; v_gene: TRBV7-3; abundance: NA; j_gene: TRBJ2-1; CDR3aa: CASSLEREGEQFF; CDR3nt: TGTGCCAGCAGCTTAGAGCGGGAGGGTGAGCAGTTCTTC
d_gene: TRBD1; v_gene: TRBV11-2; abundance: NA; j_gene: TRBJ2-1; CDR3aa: CASSDGTGPYEQFF; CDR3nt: TGTGCCAGCAGCGACGGGACAGGGCCTTATGAGCAGTTCTTC
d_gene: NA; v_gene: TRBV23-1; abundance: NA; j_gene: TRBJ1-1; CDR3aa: CASSHLWGGQVSNTEAFF; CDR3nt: TGCGCCAGCAGTCATCTCTGGGGGGGCCAAGTAAGTAACACTGAAGCTTTCTTT
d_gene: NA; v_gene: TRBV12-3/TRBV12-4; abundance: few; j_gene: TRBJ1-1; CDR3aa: CASSFGGEAFF; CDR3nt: TGTGCCAGCAGTTTCGGAGGTGAAGCTTTCTTT
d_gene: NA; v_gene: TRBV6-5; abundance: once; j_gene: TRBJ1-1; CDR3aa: CASSYNEGLNTEAFF; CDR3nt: TGTGCCAGCAGTTATAACGAGGGGCTGAACACTGAAGCTTTCTTT
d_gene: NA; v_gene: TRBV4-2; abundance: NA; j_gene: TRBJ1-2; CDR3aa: CASSSLDRGYTF; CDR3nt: TGTGCCAGCAGCTCCCTAGACCGGGGCTACACCTTC
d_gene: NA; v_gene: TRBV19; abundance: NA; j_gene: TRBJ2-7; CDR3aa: CASGDLGAYEQYF; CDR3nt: TGTGCCAGTGGGGATCTCGGCGCCTACGAGCAGTACTTC
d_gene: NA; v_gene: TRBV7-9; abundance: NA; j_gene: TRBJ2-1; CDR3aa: CASSHPTSFHTYNEQFF; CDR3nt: TGTGCCAGCAGCCATCCTACTAGTTTCCACACTTACAATGAGCAGTTCTTC
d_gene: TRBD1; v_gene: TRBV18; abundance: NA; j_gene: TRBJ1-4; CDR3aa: CASSPPEGQGREKLFF; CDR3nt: TGTGCCAGCTCACCACCGGAGGGACAGGGGAGGGAAAAACTGTTTTTT
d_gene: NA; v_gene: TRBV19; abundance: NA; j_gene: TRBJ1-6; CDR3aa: CASSPQGYYNSPLHF; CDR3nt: TGTGCCAGTAGTCCCCAGGGGTACTATAATTCACCCCTCCACTTT
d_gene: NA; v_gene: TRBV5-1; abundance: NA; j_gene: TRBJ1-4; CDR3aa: CASSSKGGTHIEKLFF; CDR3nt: TGCGCCAGCAGCTCGAAGGGGGGGACCCATATCGAGAAACTGTTTTTT
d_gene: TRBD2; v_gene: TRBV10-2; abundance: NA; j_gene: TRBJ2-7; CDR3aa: CASKAGLADFYEQYF; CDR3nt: TGCGCCAGCAAAGCGGGACTAGCGGATTTCTACGAGCAGTACTTC
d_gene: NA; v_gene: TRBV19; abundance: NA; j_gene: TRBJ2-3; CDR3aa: CASSSKGTSTDTQYF; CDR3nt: TGTGCCAGTAGTAGCAAGGGGACTAGCACAGATACGCAGTATTTT
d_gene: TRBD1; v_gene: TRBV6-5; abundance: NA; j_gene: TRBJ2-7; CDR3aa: CASSVKPGQGYEQYF; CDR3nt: TGTGCCAGCAGCGTTAAACCGGGACAGGGCTACGAGCAGTACTTC
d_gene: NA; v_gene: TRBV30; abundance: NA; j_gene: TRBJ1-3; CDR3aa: CAWRRPSGNTIYF; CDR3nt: TGTGCCTGGAGGCGACCCTCTGGAAACACCATATATTTT
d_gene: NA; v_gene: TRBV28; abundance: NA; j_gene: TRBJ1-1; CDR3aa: CASNVGPVTEAFF; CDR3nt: TGTGCCAGTAACGTAGGGCCCGTCACTGAAGCTTTCTTT
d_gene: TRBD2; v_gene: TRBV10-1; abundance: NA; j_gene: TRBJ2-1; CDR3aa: CASSESRTSGKYNEQFF; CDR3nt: TGCGCCAGCAGTGAGTCCAGGACTAGCGGGAAGTACAATGAGCAGTTCTTC
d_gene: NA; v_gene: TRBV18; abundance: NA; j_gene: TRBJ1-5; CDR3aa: CASSPRPGWGGTDQPQHF; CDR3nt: TGTGCCAGCTCACCACGGCCAGGGTGGGGGGGCACGGATCAGCCCCAGCATTTT
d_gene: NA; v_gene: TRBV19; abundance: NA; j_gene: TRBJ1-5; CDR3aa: CASTSGGQGGQPQHF; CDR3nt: TGTGCCAGTACGTCCGGCGGGCAGGGAGGTCAGCCCCAGCATTTT
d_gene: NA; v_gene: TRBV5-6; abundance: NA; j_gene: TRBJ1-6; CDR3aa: CASSLGRPNNSPLHF; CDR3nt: TGTGCCAGCAGCTTGGGGCGACCGAATAATTCACCCCTCCACTTT
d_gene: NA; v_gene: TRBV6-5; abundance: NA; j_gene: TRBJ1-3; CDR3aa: CASSSPGPFSGNTIYF; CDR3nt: TGTGCCAGCAGTTCCCCAGGGCCGTTTAGTGGAAACACCATATATTTT
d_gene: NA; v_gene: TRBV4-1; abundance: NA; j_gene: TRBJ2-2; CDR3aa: CASSRKGLRANTGELFF; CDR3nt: TGCGCCAGCAGCCGGAAGGGTCTTCGCGCGAACACCGGGGAGCTGTTTTTT
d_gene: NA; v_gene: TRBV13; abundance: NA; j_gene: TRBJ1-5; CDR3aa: CASSLGAGSGNQPQHF; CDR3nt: TGTGCCAGCAGCTTAGGCGCAGGGAGTGGAAATCAGCCCCAGCATTTT